The 26 T cell receptor beta chains presented below share a single source sample, sequenced in a study of response to subunit inactivated influenza vaccine. TCRdb re-derived calls from the RT-PCR reads in MiXCR, one entry per CDR3 protein. The repertoire consists of around 650,000 distinct CDR3 sequences, with around 14% occurring once and the leading ten covering approximately 10%. Sequencing used PBMCs from blood, obtained about 12 days after vaccination. The receptor set was obtained from a man in his fifties who received an inactivated influenza vaccine.

This sequence joins TRBV5-4 and TRBJ2-7, with 8 bases aligning to TRBD2. V was clipped by 6 bases and J by 4 bases; unmatched bases: 9. In germline, CDR1 is SGHNT, CDR2 YYREEE (reference sequence). The CDR3 sequence is 14 residues long. The CDR3 loop is CASTLDGRGYEQYF. The CDR3 DNA reads TGTGCCAGCACATTGGACGGGAGGGGGTACGAGCAGTACTTC.

This sequence joins TRBV13 and TRBJ2-1, with 16 positions matching TRBD2. Trimming removed 4 bases from V and 1 base from J; junction bases left unmatched: 13. The CDR3 contains 21 residues. Germline V lookup: CDR1 PRHDT, CDR2 FYEKMQ (reference sequence). CDR3 loop: CASSWGLAGGPFGSSYNEQFF. As DNA, the CDR3 is TGTGCCAGCAGCTGGGGACTAGCGGGAGGGCCGTTCGGGTCATCCTACAATGAGCAGTTCTTC.

This clonotype was seen only a few times. The rearrangement joins TRBV12-3 or TRBV12-4 to TRBJ1-2; 10 positions match TRBD1. The CDR3 is made up of 14 amino acids. Germline trimming cut 6 bases from V and 7 bases from J; bases unmatched to any gene: 8. The CDR3 protein is CASRNSGTGVGYTF. The CDR3 nucleotides read TGTGCCAGCAGAAACTCCGGGACAGGGGTTGGCTACACCTTC.

The chain carries TRBV6-1 and TRBJ2-7; 7 positions match TRBD2. This CDR3 is 15 amino acids long. The germline CDR1 and CDR2 sequences are MNHNS and SASEGT. With 6 bases clipped from V and 7 bases from J, the junction kept 15 bases outside the gene matches. The DNA for the CDR3 is TGTGCCAGCAGGACTAGGGGAGGGGTGAAGGGGGAGCAGTACTTC. Protein: CASRTRGGVKGEQYF.

CDR3 nucleotide sequence: TGTGCCAGCAGCGACGCAACTAGCGGGGGGCCCTACGAGCAGTACTTC. Amino acids: CASSDATSGGPYEQYF. The rearrangement joins TRBV6-4 to TRBJ2-7; TRBD2 aligns across 12 bases. The CDR3 sequence is 16 residues long. Germline loops: CDR1 MRHNA, CDR2 SNTAGT. Losses at the gene ends were 6 bases for V and 2 bases for J; bases not matched to a gene: 8.

The chain is built from TRBV14 and TRBJ1-4, with 9 bases aligning to TRBD1. There are 16 residues in the CDR3. Germline trimming cut 3 bases from V and 7 bases from J; bases unmatched to any gene: 9. Germline CDR1 is SGHDN and CDR2 is FVKESK. CDR3: CASSHRGQGQTEKLFF. CDR3 sequence (DNA): TGTGCCAGCAGCCACCGGGGACAGGGCCAGACTGAAAAACTGTTTTTT.

The sample holds a few counts of this clonotype. The J gene is TRBJ2-1, the V gene TRBV29-1; the D is unclear. This CDR3 contains 14 residues. V was cut by 6 bases and J by 0 bases, with 12 bases left in between. CDR1 SQVTM and CDR2 ANQGSEA come from the germline V gene. DNA of the CDR3: TGCAGCGTCCTACAGCTCGGCTCCTACAATGAGCAGTTCTTC. This codes for CSVLQLGSYNEQFF.

This clonotype appeared many times. V is TRBV12-3 or TRBV12-4 and J is TRBJ2-2; tentatively, D is TRBD1 (6 bases). Between the trimmed V and J ends, which lost 0 bases and 2 bases, there was a span of 7 bases. The CDR3 covers 15 residues. CDR3 sequence reads: CASSLAQGNTGELFF. The DNA of the CDR3 is TGTGCCAGCAGTTTAGCACAGGGCAACACCGGGGAGCTGTTTTTT.

This clonotype occurred a few times. This chain joins TRBV7-9 and TRBJ2-1; 7 nucleotides align to TRBD1. V lost 2 bases and J lost 9; bases outside the gene matches: 7. The CDR3 runs to 14 residues. Germline CDR1 and CDR2: SEHNR and FQNEAQ (reference sequence). CDR3 protein: CASSLLRQGLEQFF. The CDR3 DNA reads as TGTGCCAGCAGCTTATTGCGACAGGGCCTTGAGCAGTTCTTC.

The genes are TRBV29-1 and TRBJ2-7; D remains unclear. V was clipped by 4 bases and J by 0 bases, with 10 bases between them. The CDR3 contains 13 residues. Per the germline V gene, CDR1 is SQVTM and CDR2 is ANQGSEA. The CDR3 nucleotides read TGCAGCGTTGCCCGGGTCGACTCCTACGAGCAGTACTTC. It translates to CSVARVDSYEQYF.

V usage is TRBV3-1 and J usage is TRBJ2-1; 7 nucleotides line up with TRBD1. Germline-derived CDR1 and CDR2 are LGHDT and YNNKEL (reference sequence). This CDR3 spans 14 amino acids. V lost 4 bases and J lost 6; bases outside the gene matches: 6. The CDR3 reads CASSRQGSGNEQFF. In DNA form, the CDR3 reads TGTGCCAGCAGCCGACAGGGCTCCGGCAATGAGCAGTTCTTC.

This chain links TRBV3-1 with TRBJ2-1, with unresolved D. Trimming took 1 base from V and 9 from J, leaving 16 bases between them. CDR1 and CDR2 (germline): LGHDT, YNNKEL (reference sequence). The CDR3 length is 15 residues. CDR3 in amino acids: CASSQVVDGEVEQFF. DNA for the CDR3: TGTGCCAGCAGCCAAGTCGTCGACGGCGAGGTTGAGCAGTTCTTC.

The chain couples TRBV7-2 to TRBJ2-3, with 9 positions matching TRBD1. This CDR3 contains 14 residues. Trimming at V came to 7 bases and at J to 4 bases, leaving 6 bases not matched to a gene. Germline V CDR1 and CDR2: SGHTA, FQGNSA. For the CDR3, the DNA is TGTGCCAGCACCCACAGGGGGCCCTCAGATACGCAGTATTTT. It is translated as CASTHRGPSDTQYF.

This clonotype was observed at least ten times. The rearrangement joins TRBV6-2 or TRBV6-3 to TRBJ1-6, with TRBD1 matching over 7 bases. The V gene end was trimmed by 10 bases and the J gene end by 8 bases; junction bases not matched to a gene: 5. Germline CDR1 MNHEY, CDR2 SVGEGT. This CDR3 spans 12 amino acids. In DNA, the CDR3 is TGTGCCACCGGCCAGGGGGATTCACCCCTCCACTTT. Protein product: CATGQGDSPLHF.

This clonotype was observed a few times. The J gene is TRBJ1-6, the V gene TRBV11-2, with no clear D. V lost 4 bases, J lost 10 bases, and 5 bases lay in between. CDR3 size: 11 residues. The germline gives CDR1 SGHAT, CDR2 FQNNGV. The DNA of the CDR3 is TGTGCCAGCAGCTCCGAATCACCCCTCCACTTT. This gives the protein CASSSESPLHF.

The table lists this clonotype with a few counts. The rearrangement links TRBV5-1 to TRBJ2-5; 9 bases align to TRBD1. V dropped 6 bases and J dropped 3; count of bases not matched to a gene: 9. Germline V gene lookup returns CDR1 SGHRS and CDR2 YFSETQ. The CDR3 runs to 15 residues. Written as DNA, the CDR3 is TGCGCCAGCAACACCGTAGGGACAGGGAAAGAGACCCAGTACTTC. This translates into CASNTVGTGKETQYF.

This clonotype was counted a few times. V and J are TRBV29-1 and TRBJ2-7; D possibly corresponds to TRBD2 (5 bases). The ends were cut back, 6 bases at V and 3 bases at J, with 15 bases in the middle. CDR3 length: 13 residues. Per the germline V gene, CDR1 is SQVTM and CDR2 is ANQGSEA. In DNA, the CDR3 is TGCAGCGTCGCTCGGGGAAGAGGCTACGAGCAGTACTTC. Translated: CSVARGRGYEQYF.

J is TRBJ2-7 and V is TRBV13; D perhaps matches TRBD2 (6 bases). This CDR3 is built from 15 residues. V lost 3 bases to trimming and J lost 3 bases, with 15 bases between them. The germline gives CDR1 PRHDT, CDR2 FYEKMQ (reference sequence). The CDR3 protein is CASSLAPQRVYEQYF. The CDR3 DNA sequence: TGTGCCAGCAGCTTGGCTCCACAGCGGGTCTACGAGCAGTACTTC.

This clonotype was counted at least ten times. The CDR3 region has the DNA TGTGCCAGCAGCTTAAGCGCATTGGTCTACGAGCAGTACTTC. Its protein product is CASSLSALVYEQYF. V is TRBV7-2 and J is TRBJ2-7; D remains unclear. V lost 2 bases and J 3 bases, leaving 11 bases between the germline ends. CDR1 and CDR2 from the germline V gene are SGHTA and FQGNSA. The CDR3 covers 14 residues.

This clonotype came up a few times. This sequence joins TRBV20-1 and TRBJ2-3, with D perhaps matching TRBD1 or TRBD2 (5 bases each). Germline CDR1 reads DFQATT; CDR2 reads SNEGSKA (reference sequence). The CDR3 is 12 amino acids. V was pared by 6 bases and J by 10 bases, with 17 bases between. CDR3 amino acids: CSAPGPSMSQYF. In DNA form, the CDR3 reads TGCAGTGCCCCGGGGCCCAGCATGTCGCAGTATTTT.

This clonotype was seen a few times. This chain uses TRBV6-1 with TRBJ2-7; 11 bases match TRBD1. This CDR3 has 15 residues. Losses at the gene ends were 6 bases for V and 3 bases for J; bases not matched to a gene: 7. The V gene's germline CDR1 is MNHNS and CDR2 SASEGT. For the CDR3, the DNA is TGTGCCAGCAGCCCTCCCGGGACAGGGGGCTACGAGCAGTACTTC. Translation gives CASSPPGTGGYEQYF.

This clonotype was seen many times. The CDR3 protein is CASSRTSGGLTTDTQYF. The DNA for the CDR3 is TGTGCCAGCTCCCGGACTAGCGGGGGGCTTACCACAGATACGCAGTATTTT. The chain employs TRBV18 and TRBJ2-3; 14 bases are shared with TRBD2. The CDR3 sequence is 17 residues long. Trimming removed 6 bases from V and 2 bases from J; junction bases left unmatched: 7. Germline V CDR1 and CDR2: KGHSH, LQKENI.

The chain couples TRBV27 to TRBJ2-4; TRBD1 matches 7 bases. This CDR3 region has 17 residues. In germline, CDR1 is MNHEY, CDR2 SMNVEV (reference sequence). The trim removed 6 bases at V and 0 bases at J, leaving 11 bases unmatched. CDR3 nucleotides: TGTGCCAGCAGCTCTTCCGAGACAGGGCTAGCCAAAAACATTCAGTACTTC. Translating gives CASSSSETGLAKNIQYF.

This clonotype was observed a few times. V usage is TRBV5-5 and J usage is TRBJ1-1; 10 bases match TRBD1. V was pared by 1 base and J by 6 bases, with 6 bases of the junction left unmatched. From germline, CDR1 is SGHKS and CDR2 YYEKEE (reference sequence). The CDR3 has 15 amino acids. This CDR3 reads CASSLRQGAKSEAFF. DNA of the CDR3: TGTGCCAGCAGCTTGCGACAGGGGGCTAAGTCTGAAGCTTTCTTT.

This chain connects TRBV12-3 or TRBV12-4 to TRBJ2-1; TRBD2 matches at 11 bases. V shed 6 bases and J 9 bases; nucleotides not matched to a gene: 7. The CDR3 loop spans 14 amino acids. CDR3 amino acids: CASRGSGGAGEQFF. The CDR3 DNA is TGTGCCAGCAGGGGTAGCGGGGGGGCTGGTGAGCAGTTCTTC.

Ten or more counts support this clonotype. The J gene is TRBJ2-7, the V gene TRBV6-2 or TRBV6-3; D is undetermined. From germline, CDR1 is MNHEY and CDR2 SVGEGT. The V and J ends lost 6 bases and 2 bases respectively, with 5 bases between them. This CDR3 contains 11 residues. The CDR3 here is CASSQTYEQYF. The CDR3 DNA reads as TGTGCCAGCAGCCAAACCTACGAGCAGTACTTC.